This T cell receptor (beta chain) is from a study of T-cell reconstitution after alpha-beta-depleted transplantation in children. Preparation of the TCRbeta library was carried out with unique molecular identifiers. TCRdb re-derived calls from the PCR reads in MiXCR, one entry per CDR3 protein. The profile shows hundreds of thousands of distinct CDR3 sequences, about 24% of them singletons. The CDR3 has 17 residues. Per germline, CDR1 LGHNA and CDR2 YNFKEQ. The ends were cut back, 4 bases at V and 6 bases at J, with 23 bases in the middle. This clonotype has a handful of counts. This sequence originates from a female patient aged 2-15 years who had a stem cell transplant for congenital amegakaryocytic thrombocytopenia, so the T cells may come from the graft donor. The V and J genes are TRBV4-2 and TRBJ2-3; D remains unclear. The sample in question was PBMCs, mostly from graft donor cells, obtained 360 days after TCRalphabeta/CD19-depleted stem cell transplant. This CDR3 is CASSPGFGREGIDTQYF. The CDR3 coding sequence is TGTGCCAGCAGCCCTGGTTTTGGCCGAGAAGGCATCGATACGCAGTATTTT.